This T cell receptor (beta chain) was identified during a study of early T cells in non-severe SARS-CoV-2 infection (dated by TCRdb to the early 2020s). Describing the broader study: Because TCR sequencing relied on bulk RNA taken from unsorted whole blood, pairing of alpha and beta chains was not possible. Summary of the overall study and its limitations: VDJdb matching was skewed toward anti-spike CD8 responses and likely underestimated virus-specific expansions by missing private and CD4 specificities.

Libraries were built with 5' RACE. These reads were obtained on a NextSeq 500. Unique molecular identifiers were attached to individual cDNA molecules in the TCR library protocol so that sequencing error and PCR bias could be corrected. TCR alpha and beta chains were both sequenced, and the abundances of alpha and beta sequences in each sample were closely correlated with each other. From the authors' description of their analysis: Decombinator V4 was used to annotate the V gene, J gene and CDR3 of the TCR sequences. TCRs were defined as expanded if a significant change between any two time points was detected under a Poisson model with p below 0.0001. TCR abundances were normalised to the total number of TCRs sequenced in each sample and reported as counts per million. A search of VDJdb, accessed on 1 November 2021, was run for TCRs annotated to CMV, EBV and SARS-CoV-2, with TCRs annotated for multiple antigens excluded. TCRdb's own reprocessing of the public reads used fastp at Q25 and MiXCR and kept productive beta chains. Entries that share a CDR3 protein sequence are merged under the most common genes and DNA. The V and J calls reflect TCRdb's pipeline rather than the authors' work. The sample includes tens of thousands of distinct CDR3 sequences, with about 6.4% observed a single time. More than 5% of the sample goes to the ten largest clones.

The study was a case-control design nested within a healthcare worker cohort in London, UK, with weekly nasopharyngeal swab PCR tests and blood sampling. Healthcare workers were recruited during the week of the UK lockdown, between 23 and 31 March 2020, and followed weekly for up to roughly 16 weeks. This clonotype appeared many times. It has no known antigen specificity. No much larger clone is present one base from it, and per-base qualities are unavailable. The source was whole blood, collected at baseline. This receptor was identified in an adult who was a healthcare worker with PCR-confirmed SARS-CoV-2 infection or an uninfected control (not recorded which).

The nucleotide sequence is TGTGCCAGCAGCTTAAGGACTAACTATGGCTACACCTTC. Its translation reads: CASSLRTNYGYTF. The sequence is built from TRBV7-2 and TRBJ1-2, with an unclear D gene assignment. Including the terminal cysteine and phenylalanine, the CDR3 comprises 13 residues. The kept DNA is CDR3 alone, 39 bases in frame from the first base. The germline V gene yields SGHTA for CDR1 and FQGNSA for CDR2. Between the V and J ends, shortened by 2 bases and 0 bases respectively, the junction contains 4 bases.